This entry concerns a single T cell receptor (beta chain). The antigen it binds to is not known. No much larger clone exists at a distance of one base, and base qualities are not known. This sample was taken from a study of OX40 agonist ivuxolimab in advanced cancers. Looking at the study overall: Ivuxolimab was a fully human IgG2 agonistic monoclonal antibody targeting the costimulatory receptor OX40 (CD134). A male proportion of around 80% and a mean age of approximately 60 years, ranging from roughly 23 to 90, were recorded for the dose-escalation cohort. The paper describes the monotherapy dose-escalation part (N = 52 patients) of the phase I trial of ivuxolimab. Three dose-escalation patients achieved partial responses, one with hepatocellular carcinoma and two with cutaneous melanoma. Intravenous ivuxolimab was administered to patients every 2 weeks at six dose levels: 0.01, 0.1, 0.3, 1.5, 3 and 10 mg/kg. Of the 52 patients in dose escalation, about 20 had hepatocellular carcinoma, about 15 had melanoma, 9 had renal cell carcinoma and 9 had head and neck cancer. The point of sequencing TCRbeta in the periphery was to test whether ivuxolimab changed TCR sequence diversity and drove clonal T-cell expansion. Patients were allowed to have had prior anti-PD-1, anti-PD-L1 or anti-CTLA-4 therapy, and 30% to 40% of the dose-escalation patients had been treated with checkpoint inhibitors.

The trial excluded patients who had a history of autoimmune disease or who were on systemic immunosuppression. In every dose cohort, peripheral blood was drawn for TCR sequencing at baseline, cycle 4 day 1, and cycle 7 day 1. Samples came from an open-label, multicenter, first-in-human phase I dose-escalation trial of ivuxolimab. Adults with locally advanced or metastatic head and neck squamous cell, hepatocellular, melanoma or renal cell carcinoma were enrolled in the trial. Before TCR sequencing, CD4+ and CD8+ T cells were separately sorted from peripheral blood. Reading from cysteine to phenylalanine, the CDR3 counts 15 amino acids. The kept DNA is CDR3 alone, 45 bases in frame from the first base. CDR1 and CDR2 (KGHSH, LQKENI) derive from the germline V gene. V sheds 4 bases and J sheds 7 bases, leaving 19 bases between their ends. Genomic DNA was isolated from the sorted cells so that the TCRbeta CDR3 region could be sequenced. The immunoSEQ Assay was used for sequencing of TCRbeta CDR3 regions. The source is immuneACCESS, and TCRdb retained only in-frame sequences with V and J called. Part of the clones is not carried over; for the studies checked, unresolved V genes explain less than half of this, and the remainder is unexplained. This sample lists nearly 80,000 clones; 70% to 85% were detected once. The top ten clonotypes cover 0.4% to 0.55% of the sample.

Overall results and qualifications from the work: Low levels of normalized T-cell clonal expansion were also seen in some patients who did not respond. At doses of 0.1 to 3.0 mg/kg, clonal expansion of both CD4+ and CD8+ T cells in blood was seen between baseline and week 6. In the 0.1-3.0 mg/kg groups, partial responders were among the patients with the lowest normalized peripheral clonal expansion, particularly in CD8+ T cells. Antigen specificity was not determined for the clonally expanded peripheral T cells. After ivuxolimab, CD8+ T cells had more expanded clones than CD4+ T cells on average.

Material: CD4+ or CD8+ T cells sorted from blood, obtained in a trial of the OX40 agonist ivuxolimab. This clonotype was sampled from an adult with an advanced solid tumor such as melanoma, head and neck, liver or kidney cancer. The rearranged segments are TRBV18 and TRBJ1-2; no D gene call is confident. The DNA is as follows: TGTGCCAGCTCACTCAACCACCGGGAGAAAGGTGGCTACACCTTC. This gives the protein CASSLNHREKGGYTF.